A single sample gave rise to the 2 T cell receptor beta chains below, sequenced in a study of T cell clonality in common variable immunodeficiency (dated by TCRdb to 2013 to 2016). The study at large found these results: Fewer deletions and N-nucleotide insertions were reportedly observed in CVID TCRbeta sequences, and highly modified clones with 13 or more V deletions were reportedly absent from CVID TCRbeta sequences.

No antigen is known for these receptors. Receptor amplification or capture employed the immunoSEQ multiplex PCR assay. TCRdb retrieved this table from immuneACCESS and kept in-frame rearrangements only. Not all clones are present; in checked studies, unresolved V genes account for under half, and no reason is known for the remainder. For this sample, 20,000 to 30,000 clones appear and none is a singleton. The top ten constitute about 9.2% of the sample. Sequencing was done on a sample of peripheral blood mononuclear cells. The receptors come from a human donor with common variable immunodeficiency.

This clone has just a few counts. The CDR3 end lies 3 residues beyond the end of the read and is filled in from the germline J gene. V usage is TRBV7-6 and J usage is TRBJ2-2, with TRBD2 identical over 9 bases. The CDR3 spans 17 residues. J lost 5 bases, V lost 11 bases, and 18 bases had no gene match. Germline assignment: CDR1 SGHVS and CDR2 FNYEAQ. The part of the CDR3 DNA that was read is TGTGCCTCCGAGGCAGCGGGGGGCCCGAGAGAGACCGGGGAG. This gives the protein CASEAAGGPRETGE. The full CDR3 is CASEAAGGPRETGELFF.

Worth noting for this clone: Sequencing ends 3 residues short of the CDR3 end; the germline J gene provides the rest. This sample includes further DNA sequences coding for the same CDR3. The chain has TRBV7-3 and TRBJ1-1, with 7 bases aligning to TRBD1. The CDR3 loop spans 14 amino acids. Unmatched junction bases numbered 5, after V lost 2 bases and J lost 5 bases. Germline V gene data show CDR1 as SGHTA and CDR2 as FQGTGA. The sequenced CDR3 bases are TGTGCCAGCAGCTTATCGCAGGGGGAGACTGAA. Protein: CASSLSQGETE. The CDR3 in full is CASSLSQGETEAFF.